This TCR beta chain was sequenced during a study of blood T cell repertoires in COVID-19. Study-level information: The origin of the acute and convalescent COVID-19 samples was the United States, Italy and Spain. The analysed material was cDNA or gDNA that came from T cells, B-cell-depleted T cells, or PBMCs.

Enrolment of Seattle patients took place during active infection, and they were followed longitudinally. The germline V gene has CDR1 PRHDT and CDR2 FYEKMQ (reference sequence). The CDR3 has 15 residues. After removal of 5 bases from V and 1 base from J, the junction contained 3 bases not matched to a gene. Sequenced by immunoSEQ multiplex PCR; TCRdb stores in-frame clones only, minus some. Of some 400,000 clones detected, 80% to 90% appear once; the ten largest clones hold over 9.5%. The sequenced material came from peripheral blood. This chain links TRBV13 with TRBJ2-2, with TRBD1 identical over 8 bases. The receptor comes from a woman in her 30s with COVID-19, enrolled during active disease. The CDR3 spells CASSPTGGNTGELFF. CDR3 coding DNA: TGTGCCAGCAGCCCAACAGGGGGGAACACCGGGGAGCTGTTTTTT.